These 12 T cell receptor beta chains came from one sample sequenced in a study of cytomegalovirus exposure and HLA in healthy donors. Use of 60 Vbeta and 13 Jbeta primers characterized the PCR. Profiled with immunoSEQ multiplex PCR; TCRdb holds only in-frame clones, not every one. The sample lists 150,000 to 200,000 clones, about three quarters occurring once. Input material: PBMCs. These receptors all come from a man aged 18 to 30 in good health and CMV-seronegative.

This clone turned up a few times. The V and J genes are TRBV10-3 and TRBJ2-3; D ambiguous. Germline CDR1 and CDR2: ENHRY and SYGVKD. The CDR3 runs to 11 residues. The V gene lost 8 bases and the J gene lost 2 bases, with 5 bases spanning the gap. CDR3 DNA: TGTGCCATCGGGCTCACAGATACGCAGTATTTT. Translation: CAIGLTDTQYF.

V gene TRBV29-1 combines with J gene TRBJ1-1; the D is unclear. Germline assignment: CDR1 SQVTM and CDR2 ANQGSEA. Trimming took 4 bases from V and 1 from J, leaving 10 bases between them. This CDR3 comprises 13 residues. CDR3: CSVVRAGNTEAFF. The CDR3 bases are TGCAGCGTTGTTAGGGCGGGGAACACTGAAGCTTTCTTT.

The chain has TRBV13 and TRBJ1-1; no reliable D call. Deletions cut 7 bases from V and 0 bases from J, with 12 bases between. Germline V gene data show CDR1 as PRHDT and CDR2 as FYEKMQ (reference sequence). This CDR3 comprises 14 residues. The CDR3 is CASTLSILNTEAFF. CDR3 DNA sequence: TGTGCCAGCACCCTTAGCATCCTGAACACTGAAGCTTTCTTT.

This clone was counted only a few times. The chain carries TRBV18 and TRBJ2-1; 14 nucleotides match TRBD2. V lost 3 bases, J lost 7 bases, and 2 bases stayed unmatched. Germline V gene lookup returns CDR1 KGHSH and CDR2 LQKENI. This CDR3 has 15 residues. In DNA, the CDR3 is TGTGCCAGCTCACCGGGACTAGCGGGGGTAAATGAGCAGTTCTTC. Amino acids: CASSPGLAGVNEQFF.

This clone has more than one count but fewer than ten. J is TRBJ2-6 and V is TRBV7-3; possible D gene TRBD2, 6 bases. CDR3 size: 18 residues. V was clipped by 5 bases and J by 2 bases, with 19 bases between them. The V gene's germline CDR1 is SGHTA and CDR2 FQGTGA. CDR3 DNA: TGTGCCAGCAGCGTAGGCGTAGGGAGGCTCCCTGGGGCCAACGTCCTGACTTTC. Protein: CASSVGVGRLPGANVLTF.

This chain uses TRBV27 with TRBJ1-5, with 10 bases aligning to TRBD1. V dropped 5 bases and J dropped 6; count of bases not matched to a gene: 7. This CDR3 has 15 residues. Germline-derived CDR1 and CDR2 are MNHEY and SMNVEV (reference sequence). The CDR3 DNA is TGTGCCAGCAGTCAGACAGGGGGCAGGAGTCAGCCCCAGCATTTT. Translation gives CASSQTGGRSQPQHF.

V is TRBV19 and J is TRBJ2-1, with TRBD1 matching over 8 bases. V lost 5 bases to trimming and J lost 15 bases; unmatched junction nucleotides: 15. Germline CDR1 reads LNHDA; CDR2 reads SQIVND (reference sequence). The CDR3 consists of 14 residues. Here the CDR3 DNA reads TGTGCCAGTAGTGCGTCCGGGGCAGGGGGCCGGGGGTTCTTC. Amino acid sequence: CASSASGAGGRGFF.

The rearrangement joins TRBV5-4 to TRBJ2-7, with unresolved D. V was cut by 1 base and J by 2 bases, with 13 bases left in between. There are 15 residues in the CDR3. Looked up from germline, CDR1 is SGHNT and CDR2 is YYREEE (reference sequence). The CDR3, as DNA: TGTGCCAGCAGCTTGTTAGGCGGTGGAACCTACGAGCAGTACTTC. It specifies CASSLLGGGTYEQYF.

In the case of this clone: The junction differs from germline at one of its ends, possibly a read error. This chain joins TRBV7-9 and TRBJ1-4; TRBD1 is a possible D gene (5 bases). The CDR3 spans 15 residues. CDR1 is SEHNR, CDR2 FQNEAQ, per germline (reference sequence). The CDR3 region has the DNA TGTTCCAGCACCCCTTGGGGCACGACTAATGAAAAACTGTTTTTT. Amino acid sequence: CSSTPWGTTNEKLFF.

This chain uses TRBV2 with TRBJ1-3; D is unresolved. Trimming removed 7 bases at V and 1 base at J, with 11 bases between. In germline, CDR1 is SNHLY, CDR2 FYNNEI. This CDR3 region has 14 residues. DNA for the CDR3: TGTGCCAGCATGTTGGCGGTTTCTGGAAACACCATATATTTT. This encodes CASMLAVSGNTIYF.

This clone occurred a few times. This chain connects TRBV30 to TRBJ2-2; the match to TRBD2 covers 8 bases. CDR1 is GTSNPN and CDR2 is SVGIG in the germline V gene (reference sequence). CDR3 length: 14 residues. V gave up 3 bases and J gave up 5 bases; unmatched junction bases: 5. The CDR3 coding sequence is TGTGCCTGGAGAAGAGCTAGCGGGACCGGGGAGCTGTTTTTT. It codes for CAWRRASGTGELFF.

The chain recombines TRBV14 with TRBJ2-7; TRBD2 matches at 7 bases. Losses at the gene ends were 1 base for V and 6 bases for J; bases not matched to a gene: 6. Germline CDR1 reads SGHDN; CDR2 reads FVKESK. The CDR3 is 14 residues long. In DNA form, the CDR3 reads TGTGCCAGCAGCCAAGGGGGGGGACGACGCGAGCAGTACTTC. Protein sequence: CASSQGGGRREQYF.